The subject of this entry is one T cell receptor (beta chain). These data are taken from a study of blood T cell repertoires in COVID-19. This table comes from immunoSEQ multiplex PCR, and its TCRdb copy is limited to in-frame clones, with some not included. The top ten hold roughly 3.1% of the sample, which has about 250,000 clones, around nine tenths seen once. The sequence came from a man younger than 35 with active or convalescent COVID-19. The sample was peripheral blood.

This CDR3 reads CASIRRQGERTGELFF. CDR3 coding DNA: TGTGCCAGCATCCGGCGGCAGGGGGAGAGAACCGGGGAGCTGTTTTTT. V and J are TRBV5-8 and TRBJ2-2; TRBD1 agrees at 7 bases. CDR3 length: 16 amino acids. Germline assignment: CDR1 SGHTS and CDR2 YDEGEE. Trimming cost V 6 bases and J 5 bases; bases outside gene matches: 13.